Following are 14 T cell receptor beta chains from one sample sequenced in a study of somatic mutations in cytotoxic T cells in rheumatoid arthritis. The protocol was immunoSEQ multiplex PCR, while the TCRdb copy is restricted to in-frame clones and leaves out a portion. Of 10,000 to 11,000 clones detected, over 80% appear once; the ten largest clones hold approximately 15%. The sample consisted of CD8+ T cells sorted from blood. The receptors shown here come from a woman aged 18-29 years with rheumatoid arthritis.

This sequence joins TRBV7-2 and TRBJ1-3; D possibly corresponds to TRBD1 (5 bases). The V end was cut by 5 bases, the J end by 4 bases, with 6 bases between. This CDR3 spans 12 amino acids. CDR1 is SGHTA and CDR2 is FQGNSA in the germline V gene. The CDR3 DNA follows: TGTGCCAGCAGCGGGGGGGGAAACACCATATATTTT. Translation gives CASSGGGNTIYF. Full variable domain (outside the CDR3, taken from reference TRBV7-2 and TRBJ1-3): GAGVSQSPSNKVTEKGKDVELRCDPISGHTALYWYRQSLGQGLEFLIYFQGNSAPDKSGLPSDRFSAERTGGSVSTLTIQRTQQEDSAVYLCASSGGGNTIYFGEGSWLTVV.

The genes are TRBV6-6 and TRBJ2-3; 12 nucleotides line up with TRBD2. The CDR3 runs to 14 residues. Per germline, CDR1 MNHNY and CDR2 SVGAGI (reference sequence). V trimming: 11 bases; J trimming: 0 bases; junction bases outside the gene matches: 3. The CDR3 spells CAFGTSGSTDTQYF. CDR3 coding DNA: TGTGCCTTTGGGACTAGCGGGAGCACAGATACGCAGTATTTT.

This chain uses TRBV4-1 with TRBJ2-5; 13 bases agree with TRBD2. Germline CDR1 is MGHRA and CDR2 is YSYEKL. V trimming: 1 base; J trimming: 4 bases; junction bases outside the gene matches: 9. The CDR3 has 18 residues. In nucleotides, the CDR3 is TGCGCCAGCAGCCAAGCCCTCCTCGGACTAGCGGGAGCAGAGACCCAGTACTTC. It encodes CASSQALLGLAGAETQYF.

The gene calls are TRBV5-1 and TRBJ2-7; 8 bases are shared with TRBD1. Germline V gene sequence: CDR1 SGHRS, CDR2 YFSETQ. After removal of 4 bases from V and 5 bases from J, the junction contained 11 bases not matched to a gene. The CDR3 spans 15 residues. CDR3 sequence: CASSTYRTGYNEQYF. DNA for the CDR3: TGCGCCAGCAGCACCTACAGGACAGGGTACAACGAGCAGTACTTC.

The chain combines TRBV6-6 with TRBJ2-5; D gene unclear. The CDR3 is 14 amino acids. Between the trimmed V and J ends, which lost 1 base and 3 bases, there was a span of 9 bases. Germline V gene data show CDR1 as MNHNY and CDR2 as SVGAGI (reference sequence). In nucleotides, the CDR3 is TGTGCCAGCAGTTACTTAGGAACAGAAGAGACCCAGTACTTC. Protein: CASSYLGTEETQYF.

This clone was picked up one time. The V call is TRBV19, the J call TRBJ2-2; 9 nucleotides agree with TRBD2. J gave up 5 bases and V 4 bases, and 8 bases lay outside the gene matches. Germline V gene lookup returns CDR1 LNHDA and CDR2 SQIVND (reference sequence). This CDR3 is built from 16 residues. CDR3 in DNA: TGTGCCAGTAGTACATTAGCGGGAGAGGGAACCGGGGAGCTGTTTTTT. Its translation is CASSTLAGEGTGELFF.

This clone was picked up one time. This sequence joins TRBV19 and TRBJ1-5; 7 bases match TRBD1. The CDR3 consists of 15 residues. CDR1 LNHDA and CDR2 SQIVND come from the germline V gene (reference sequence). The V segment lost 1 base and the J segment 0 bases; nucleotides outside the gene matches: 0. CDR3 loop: CASSIGQGSNQPQHF. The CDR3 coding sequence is TGTGCCAGTAGTATAGGACAGGGTAGCAATCAGCCCCAGCATTTT.

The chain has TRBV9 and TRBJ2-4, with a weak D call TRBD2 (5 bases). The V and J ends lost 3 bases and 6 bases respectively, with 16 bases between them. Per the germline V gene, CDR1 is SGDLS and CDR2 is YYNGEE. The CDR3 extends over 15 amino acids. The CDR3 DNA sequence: TGTGCCAGCAGCGGGACTGCCGTGGATAGAAACATTCAGTACTTC. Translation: CASSGTAVDRNIQYF.

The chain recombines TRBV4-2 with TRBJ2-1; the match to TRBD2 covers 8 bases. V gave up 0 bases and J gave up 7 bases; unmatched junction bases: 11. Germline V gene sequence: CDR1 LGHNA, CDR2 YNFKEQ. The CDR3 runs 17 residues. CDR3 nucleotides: TGTGCCAGCAGCCAAGAGAGGACGGGAGGGGTTTGGAATGAGCAGTTCTTC. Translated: CASSQERTGGVWNEQFF.

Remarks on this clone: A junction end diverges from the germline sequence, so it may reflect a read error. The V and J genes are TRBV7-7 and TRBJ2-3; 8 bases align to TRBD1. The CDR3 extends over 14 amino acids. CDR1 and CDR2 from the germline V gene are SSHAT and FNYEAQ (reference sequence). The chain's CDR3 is CASSLGQGTDTQYF. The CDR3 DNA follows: TGTGCTAGCAGCTTGGGACAGGGCACAGATACGCAGTATTTT.

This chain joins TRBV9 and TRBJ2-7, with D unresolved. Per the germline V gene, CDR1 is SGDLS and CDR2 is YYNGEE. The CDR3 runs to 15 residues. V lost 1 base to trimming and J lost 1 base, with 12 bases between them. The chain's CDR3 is CASSVSTSGSYEQYF. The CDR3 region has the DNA TGTGCCAGCAGCGTAAGCACCTCCGGTTCCTACGAGCAGTACTTC.

The CDR3 sequence: CASSYRGGGNEQYF. Written as DNA, the CDR3 is TGTGCCAGCAGTTACAGGGGTGGAGGCAACGAGCAGTACTTC. The rearrangement joins TRBV27 to TRBJ2-7, with 7 nucleotides matching TRBD1. The germline CDR1 and CDR2 sequences are MNHEY and SMNVEV (reference sequence). The CDR3 is made up of 14 amino acids. V lost 4 bases, J lost 5 bases, and 8 bases stayed unmatched.

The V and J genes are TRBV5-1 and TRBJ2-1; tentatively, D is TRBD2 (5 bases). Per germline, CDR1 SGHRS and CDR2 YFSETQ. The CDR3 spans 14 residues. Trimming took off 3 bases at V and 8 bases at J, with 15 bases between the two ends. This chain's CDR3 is CASSWARTQDEQFF. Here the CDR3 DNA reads TGCGCCAGCAGCTGGGCCAGGACTCAGGATGAGCAGTTCTTC.

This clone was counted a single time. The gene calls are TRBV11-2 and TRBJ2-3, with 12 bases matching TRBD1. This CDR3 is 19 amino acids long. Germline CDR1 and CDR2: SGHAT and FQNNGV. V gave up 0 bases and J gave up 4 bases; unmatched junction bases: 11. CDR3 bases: TGTGCCAGCAGCTTAGATACGTGGGGAGGGACAGGGGGCTCAGATACGCAGTATTTT. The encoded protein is CASSLDTWGGTGGSDTQYF.